This TCR beta chain stems from a study of siplizumab effects on memory and regulatory T cells. Study-level points and caveats: Naive T cell populations appeared to exhibit greater diversity than memory cells and appeared to be major alloresponse contributors. Mappable alloreactive CD4+ clones were on average about 62% Treg-derived with siplizumab, approximately 30% in controls.

Of note for this clone: Its antigen is as yet unknown.

V lost 4 bases, J lost 9 bases, and 15 bases stayed unmatched. CDR3 size: 16 residues. Germline values: CDR1 SGHDT, CDR2 YYEEEE. Produced via immunoSEQ multiplex PCR; TCRdb's table is partial and in-frame only. The table lists roughly 120,000 clones, 80% to 95% of them singletons, with about 1.5% in the top ten. The receptor was isolated from a human donor in good health. Sequencing was performed on CD4+ T cells sorted from blood. The chain combines TRBV5-6 with TRBJ1-5, with 8 nucleotides matching TRBD1. In DNA, the CDR3 is TGTGCCAGCAGCGCTGGACAGGGAGTTGTATTAGGGCCCCAGCATTTT. It translates to CASSAGQGVVLGPQHF. Combining the CDR3 with reference TRBV5-6 and TRBJ1-5 gives the whole variable domain DAGVTQSPTHLIKTRGQQVTLRCSPKSGHDTVSWYQQALGQGPQFIFQYYEEEERQRGNFPDRFSGHQFPNYSSELNVNALLLGDSALYLCASSAGQGVVLGPQHFGDGTRLSIL.